One sample yielded the 7 T cell receptor beta chains listed below, sequenced in a study of Graves' ophthalmopathy and Graves' hyperthyroidism. As the template, RNA transcripts were used to amplify TCR beta CDR3 regions. RT-PCR was first run with HTBI primers, then multiplex PCR in a second round. TCRdb recomputed calls from the multiplex PCR reads with MiXCR, one row per CDR3 protein. The profile shows just over 600,000 distinct CDR3 sequences, 22% of them singletons. Sequenced: peripheral blood. These receptors were obtained from a woman younger than 30 with stable Graves' hyperthyroidism. Some clones in this sample may be carry-over from other donors' samples.

This clonotype was seen repeatedly, ten times or more. This chain joins TRBV6-1 and TRBJ2-2; TRBD1 aligns across 7 bases. V gave up 6 bases and J gave up 4 bases; unmatched junction bases: 8. Germline V lookup: CDR1 MNHNS, CDR2 SASEGT. This CDR3 has 15 residues. CDR3 amino acids: CASRQTGVGTGELFF. In nucleotides, the CDR3 is TGTGCCAGCAGACAAACAGGGGTCGGCACCGGGGAGCTGTTTTTT.

The rearrangement links TRBV7-8 to TRBJ2-5; 8 positions match TRBD1. This CDR3 is 15 amino acids long. The ends lost 1 base at V and 2 bases at J; junction bases unmatched: 3. CDR1 and CDR2 from the germline V gene are SGHVS and FQNEAQ. Here the CDR3 DNA reads TGTGCCAGCAGCTTAGGGACAGGGCTACAAGAGACCCAGTACTTC. It is translated as CASSLGTGLQETQYF.

The gene calls are TRBV12-3 or TRBV12-4 and TRBJ2-2; a weak D match, TRBD2 (5 bases). The V gene lost 3 bases and the J gene lost 0 bases, with 11 bases spanning the gap. This CDR3 region has 16 residues. CDR3 residues: CASSFGKRSNTGELFF. As DNA, the CDR3 is TGTGCCAGCAGTTTCGGGAAGCGGTCGAACACCGGGGAGCTGTTTTTT.

This clonotype was counted ten times or more. The rearrangement links TRBV9 to TRBJ1-2; D ambiguous. The CDR3 loop spans 14 amino acids. The germline V and J ends were trimmed by 6 bases and 0 bases, with 12 bases remaining between them. Germline-derived CDR1 and CDR2 are SGDLS and YYNGEE. The CDR3 DNA reads as TGTGCCAGCAACCCTGGGCAGTCTAACTATGGCTACACCTTC. The encoded protein is CASNPGQSNYGYTF.

The CDR3 is CASGPSGVETQYF. The CDR3 nucleotides read TGTGCCAGCGGGCCTAGCGGGGTAGAGACCCAGTACTTC. The chain is built from TRBV12-3 or TRBV12-4 and TRBJ2-5, with 9 bases aligning to TRBD2. The junction had 5 bases not matched to a gene; V was cut back by 8 bases and J by 4 bases. The CDR3 totals 13 residues.

This clonotype was counted at least ten times. This CDR3 is CASRTGTSYEQYF. The CDR3 bases are TGTGCCAGCAGAACCGGGACTAGCTACGAGCAGTACTTC. The rearrangement joins TRBV6-1 to TRBJ2-7; 8 bases line up with TRBD2. CDR3 length: 13 residues. Germline CDR1 MNHNS, CDR2 SASEGT. J gave up 3 bases and V 6 bases, and 4 bases lay outside the gene matches.

The sample holds a few counts of this clonotype. Given a much more abundant clone one base away, this may be a read error. V gene TRBV6-2 or TRBV6-3 combines with J gene TRBJ2-1; TRBD2 agrees at 12 bases. The germline V gene has CDR1 MNHEY and CDR2 SVGEGT. The CDR3 is made up of 18 amino acids. The CDR3 spells CASSYALASGGAYLEQSF. CDR3 sequence (DNA): TGTGCCAGCAGTTACGCCTTGGCTAGCGGGGGGGCATACCTTGAGCAGTCCTTC.